Listed below are T cell receptor beta chains from one sample, sequenced in a study of early T cells in non-severe SARS-CoV-2 infection. TCRdb reprocessed the 5' RACE reads via MiXCR and lists one record per CDR3 protein. Of tens of thousands of distinct CDR3 sequences listed, 4% to 5% are singletons. Sequences were obtained from whole blood. The receptors here all came from an adult who was a healthcare worker with PCR-confirmed SARS-CoV-2 infection or an uninfected control (not recorded which). The CDR3 runs from the conserved cysteine through the conserved F or W. Fields, in order: V gene, clone size, J gene, CDR3 protein. Some rows have no size entry. The others give once, few or many, or a class for an expanded clone.

TRBV2	.	TRBJ2-5	CASSEQWGQETQYF
TRBV11-2	many	TRBJ2-7	CASSPTGNSYEQYF
TRBV5-1	many	TRBJ2-3	CASSTGQGTDTQYF
TRBV29-1	many	TRBJ2-3	CSTRQAEGKYF
TRBV30	.	TRBJ2-7	CAFSGGTYEQYF
TRBV3-1	many	TRBJ2-7	CASSRAGDWSEQYF
TRBV29-1	many	TRBJ2-1	CSVEGDGEQFF
TRBV5-1	.	TRBJ2-1	CASSTGGGRNEQFF
TRBV20-1	many	TRBJ2-3	CSASKTSGRTDTQYF
TRBV27	many	TRBJ2-1	CASSTQQAPLLF
TRBV20-1	.	TRBJ2-2	CSATGGRGPGELFF
TRBV6-2/TRBV6-3	few	TRBJ2-7	CASSYYSGYGRHEQYF
TRBV12-3/TRBV12-4	.	TRBJ2-1	CASTGTTLYNEQFF
TRBV11-2	many	TRBJ2-2	CASSSSWTGELFF
TRBV21-1	many	TRBJ1-1	CASSNGGAMNTEAFF
TRBV12-3/TRBV12-4	many	TRBJ1-5	CASSEYRVQPQHF
TRBV14	.	TRBJ2-1	CASSQFNSDEQFF
TRBV14	many	TRBJ2-7	CASSQGQLAYEQYF
TRBV7-9	many	TRBJ2-2	CASTLVPGELFF
TRBV27	many	TRBJ1-3	CASRNQGAGNTIYF
TRBV11-3	many	TRBJ2-1	CASSPSDGTSGRNEQFF
TRBV12-3/TRBV12-4	many	TRBJ1-3	CASGEQGARNTIYF
TRBV12-3/TRBV12-4	few	TRBJ2-6	CASSFGPGARSGANVLTF
TRBV18	many	TRBJ1-1	CASSRDREAEAFF
TRBV5-6	.	TRBJ2-7	CASSRGLGREQYF
TRBV27	.	TRBJ2-2	CASRLAGLTGELFF
TRBV7-3	few	TRBJ2-3	CASSLMGTTDTQYF
TRBV20-1	many	TRBJ2-3	CSVTGTARDTQYF
TRBV14	few	TRBJ2-3	CASSLSGFSADTQYF
TRBV19	many	TRBJ2-1	CASRVDEQFF
TRBV3-1	many	TRBJ2-2	CASSQDIAGGPLTKNTGELFF
TRBV3-1	few	TRBJ2-7	CASSQGGIRGTGEQYF
TRBV5-1	few	TRBJ2-7	CASSSGTGDEQYF